This T cell receptor (beta chain) is drawn from a study of beta chain features in type 1 diabetes. Study results and caveats: Type 1 diabetes patients had TCRB CDR3s that were shorter (moderately but significantly so) in all four CD4+ subsets. Insertions at VDJ junctions were less frequent in type 1 diabetes patients. These patients also deleted more nucleotides at the same junctions. Cells with high TCR expression could be over-represented when cDNA is sequenced.

As regards this clone: Its cognate antigen is unknown.

cDNA synthesis used the whole RNA isolate, giving expressed TCRB sequences. This table comes from immunoSEQ multiplex PCR, and its TCRdb copy is limited to in-frame clones, with some not included. In the table there are a few hundred thousand clones, 9.6% of which are singletons. A single heparinised blood sample, averaging approximately 100 mL, was obtained per donor. The clonotype originates from a woman younger than 30 in good health. Source material: naive CD4+ T cells from blood.

CDR3 in DNA: TGTGCCACCAGCAGAGCTGGGACAGGGAGCTACGGCTACACCTTC. The encoded protein is CATSRAGTGSYGYTF. The rearrangement joins TRBV15 to TRBJ1-2; 9 bases match TRBD1. CDR3 size: 15 residues. Trimming cost V 1 base and J 8 bases; bases outside gene matches: 8. The germline CDR1 and CDR2 sequences are LNHNV and YYDKDF (reference sequence).